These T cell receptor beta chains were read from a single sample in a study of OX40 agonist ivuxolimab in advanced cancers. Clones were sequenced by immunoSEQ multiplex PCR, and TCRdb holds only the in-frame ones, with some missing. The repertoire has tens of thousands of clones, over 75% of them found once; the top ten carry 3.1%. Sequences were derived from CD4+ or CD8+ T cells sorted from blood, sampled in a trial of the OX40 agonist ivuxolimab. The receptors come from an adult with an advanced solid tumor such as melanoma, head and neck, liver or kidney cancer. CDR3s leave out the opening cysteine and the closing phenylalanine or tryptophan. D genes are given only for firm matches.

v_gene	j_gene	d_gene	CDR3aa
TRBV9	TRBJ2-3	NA	ASSPSGPSTDTQY
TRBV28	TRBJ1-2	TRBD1	ASSSPGQGELYGYT
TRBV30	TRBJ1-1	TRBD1	AWTRGQVLMNTEAF
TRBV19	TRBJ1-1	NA	ASSARGGSTEAF
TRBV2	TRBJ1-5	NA	ASNRVGNQPQH
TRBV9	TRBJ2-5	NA	ASSRQDKETQY
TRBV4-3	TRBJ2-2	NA	ASSQGSTAGELF
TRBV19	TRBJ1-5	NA	ASMPGSGQPQH
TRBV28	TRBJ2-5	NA	ASSSSSPRATQY
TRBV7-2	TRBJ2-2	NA	ASSLAYSGRGNTGELF
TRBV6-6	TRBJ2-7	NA	ASSYSRDYEQY
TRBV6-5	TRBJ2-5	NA	ASSLTGETQY
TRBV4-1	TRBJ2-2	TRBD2	ASSHQGGLAGGWTGELF
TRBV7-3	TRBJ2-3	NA	ASSLGGDKY
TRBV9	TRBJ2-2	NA	ASSVVREINTGELF
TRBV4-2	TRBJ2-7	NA	ASSQHPRTIRREEQY
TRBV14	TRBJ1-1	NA	ASSQRDLRMNTEAF
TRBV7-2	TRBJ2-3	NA	ASSSIGPRGSTDTQY
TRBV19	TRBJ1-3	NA	ASSSPPGRHSGNTIY
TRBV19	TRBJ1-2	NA	ASSMGRQVYGYT
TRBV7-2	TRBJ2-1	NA	ASSLVALRGRYNEQF
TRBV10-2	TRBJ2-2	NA	AGLSGPSNTGELF
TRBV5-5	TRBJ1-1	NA	ASRLTGFPHESTEAF
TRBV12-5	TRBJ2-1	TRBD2	ASGPGLEVKHEQF
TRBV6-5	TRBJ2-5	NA	ASSYRGGNQETQY
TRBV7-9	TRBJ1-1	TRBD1	ASSRTGRGPTEAF
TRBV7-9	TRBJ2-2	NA	ASSLRVLGGGELF
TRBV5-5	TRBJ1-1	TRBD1	ASSFGDRGYAEAF